This T cell receptor beta chain was obtained from a study of CD8 T cells in ankylosing spondylitis. V was cut by 1 base and J by 6 bases, with 13 bases left in between. Germline assignment: CDR1 SGHTA and CDR2 FQGNSA. The CDR3 consists of 15 residues. TCRdb passed the 5' RACE reads through MiXCR, listing each CDR3 protein once. The data hold approximately 92,000 distinct CDR3 sequences, with approximately 9% observed a single time. Points from the study as a whole: Enrichment of disease-linked clones was reportedly significant in matched ankylosing spondylitis synovial fluid. Disease-linked clones were found to be CD8+ and relatively rare in peripheral blood.

In this sample, this clonotype turned up a few times. The antigen is unknown. The chain uses TRBV7-2 and TRBJ2-1, with D perhaps matching TRBD2 (5 bases). The source material was blood, either unsorted or a sorted T cell fraction (not recorded which). The receptor's source is a male donor with ankylosing spondylitis or in good health (not recorded which). This chain's CDR3 is CASSLGTSSFNEQFF. Written as DNA, the CDR3 is TGTGCCAGCAGCTTAGGCACTAGTAGTTTCAATGAGCAGTTCTTC.